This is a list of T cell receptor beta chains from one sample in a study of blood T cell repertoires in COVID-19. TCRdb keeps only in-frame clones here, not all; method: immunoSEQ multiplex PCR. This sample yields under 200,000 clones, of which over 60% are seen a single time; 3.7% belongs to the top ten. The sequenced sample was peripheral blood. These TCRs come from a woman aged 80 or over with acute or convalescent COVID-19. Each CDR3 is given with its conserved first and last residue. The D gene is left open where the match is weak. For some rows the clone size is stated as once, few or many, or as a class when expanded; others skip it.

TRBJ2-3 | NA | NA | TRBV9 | TGTGCCAGCAGCGCTTCAAGGAGTGGAGCGGGCTCGAGCACAGATACGCAGTATTTT | CASSASRSGAGSSTDTQYF
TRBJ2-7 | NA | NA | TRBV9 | TGTGCCAGCAGCGGGCAGATCTTAGCCCATAATCTTGGCTACGAGCAGTACTTC | CASSGQILAHNLGYEQYF
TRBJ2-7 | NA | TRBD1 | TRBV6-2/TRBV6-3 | TGTGCCAGCAACCCGATCCTGGGACAGCCCAACTACGAGCAGTACTTC | CASNPILGQPNYEQYF
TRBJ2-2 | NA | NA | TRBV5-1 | TGCGCCAGCAGCACCACAGGGTACGCGGGCACCGGGGAGCTGTTTTTT | CASSTTGYAGTGELFF
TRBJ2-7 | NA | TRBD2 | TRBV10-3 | TGTGCCATCAGTCCACCTCCCATCCCTAGCGGGGGGTTCAACTACGAGCAGTACTTC | CAISPPPIPSGGFNYEQYF
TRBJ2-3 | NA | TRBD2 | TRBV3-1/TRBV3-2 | TGTGCCAGCAGCCAAGTGACTAGCGACAAGTATTTT | CASSQVTSDKYF
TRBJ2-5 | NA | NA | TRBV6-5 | TGTGCCAGCAGTTTTCAAGCAGAGACCCAGTACTTC | CASSFQAETQYF
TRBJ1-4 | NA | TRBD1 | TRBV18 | TGTGCCAGCTCACGTGGACAGGGCTTGAACGTTAATGAAAAACTGTTTTTT | CASSRGQGLNVNEKLFF
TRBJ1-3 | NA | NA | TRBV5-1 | TGCGCCAGCAGAGACCTGACAGGAAACTCTGGAAACACCATATATTTT | CASRDLTGNSGNTIYF
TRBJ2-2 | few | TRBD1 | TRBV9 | TGTGCCAGCAGCGTAGAACAGGGGGCCGGGGAGCTGTTTTTT | CASSVEQGAGELFF
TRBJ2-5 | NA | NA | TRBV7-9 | TGTGCCAGCAGCCCCCAGGGTCCCCAGTACTTC | CASSPQGPQYF
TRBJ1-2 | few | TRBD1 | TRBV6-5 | TGTGCCAGCAGGACAACTCCGGGACAGAGCTATGGCTACACCTTC | CASRTTPGQSYGYTF
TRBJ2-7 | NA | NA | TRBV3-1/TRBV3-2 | TGTGCCAGCAGCCAGTGGGACAAACCAACTGAGCAGTACTTC | CASSQWDKPTEQYF
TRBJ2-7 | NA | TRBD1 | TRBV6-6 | TGTGCCAGCAGTTACATCGAGGGACAGGGAAACTACGAGCAGTACTTC | CASSYIEGQGNYEQYF
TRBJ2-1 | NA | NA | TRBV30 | TGTGCCTGGAGGGCAAGGCGGACACTCTACAATGAGCAGTTCTTC | CAWRARRTLYNEQFF
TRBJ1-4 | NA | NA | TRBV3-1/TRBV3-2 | TGTGCCAGCAGCCTTCAGGATAGGATGTTTTTT | CASSLQDRMFF
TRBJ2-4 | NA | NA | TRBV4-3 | TGCGCCAGCAGCCAAGATCAGACAGTACTCGTCAACATTCAGTACTTC | CASSQDQTVLVNIQYF
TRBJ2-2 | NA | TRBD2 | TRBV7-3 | TGTGCCAGCAGCTTACATAGCGGGATGAACACCGGGGAGCTGTTTTTT | CASSLHSGMNTGELFF
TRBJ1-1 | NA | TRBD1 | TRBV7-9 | TGTGCCAGCAGCATCAAGACAGGGGGCACTGAAGCTTTCTTT | CASSIKTGGTEAFF
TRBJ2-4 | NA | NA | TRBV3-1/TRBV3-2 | TGTGCCAGCAGCCAAGAGACAGCACAGTACTTC | CASSQETAQYF
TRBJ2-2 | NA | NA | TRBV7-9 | TGTGCCAGCAGCGCAACAGGGTCCGGGGAGCTGTTTTTT | CASSATGSGELFF
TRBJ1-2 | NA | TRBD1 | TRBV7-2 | TGTGCCAGCAGCCAAACGGACAGGGTTGGTGGCTACACCTTC | CASSQTDRVGGYTF
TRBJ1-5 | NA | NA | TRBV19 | TGTGCCAGTAGTCTTGAGACAGGCAATAATCAGCCCCAGCATTTT | CASSLETGNNQPQHF
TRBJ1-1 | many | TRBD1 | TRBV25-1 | TGTGCCAGCAGTGAATACCCGGGACAGGGGCTCTCTGAAGCTTTCTTT | CASSEYPGQGLSEAFF
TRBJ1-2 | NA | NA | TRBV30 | TGTGCCTGGGCTAACAGTTACTATGGCTACACCTTC | CAWANSYYGYTF
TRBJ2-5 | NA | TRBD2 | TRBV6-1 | TGTGCCAGCAGTGAACGGGAGGTAGCGGGCTGGGAGACCCAGTACTTC | CASSEREVAGWETQYF
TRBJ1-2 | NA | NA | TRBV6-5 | TGTGCCAGTACTAGGACGGAATCTAACTATGGCTACACCTTC | CASTRTESNYGYTF
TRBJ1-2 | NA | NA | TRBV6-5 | TGTGCCAGCAGTTACCTGTCCCCGACAGGAGTCTATGGCTACACCTTC | CASSYLSPTGVYGYTF
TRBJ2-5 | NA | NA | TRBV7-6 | TGTGCCAGCAGCTTAGCGGCGGGAAGTGGGGAGACCCAGTACTTC | CASSLAAGSGETQYF
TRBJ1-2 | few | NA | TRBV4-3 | TGCGCCAGCAGCCAAGATGTCACAGTTCCCTATGGCTACACCTTC | CASSQDVTVPYGYTF
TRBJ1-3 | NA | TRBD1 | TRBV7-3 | TGTGCCAGCAGCGCGACAGGGGATACGGGAAACACCATATATTTT | CASSATGDTGNTIYF
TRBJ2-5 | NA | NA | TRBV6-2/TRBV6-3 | TGTGCCAGCAGCCAAGGTGGGCGGCGGGAAGAGACCCAGTACTTC | CASSQGGRREETQYF
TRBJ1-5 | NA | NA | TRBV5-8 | TGTGCCAGCTCTAGGGAGGGAGGGGTCATCAATCAGCCCCAGCATTTT | CASSREGGVINQPQHF
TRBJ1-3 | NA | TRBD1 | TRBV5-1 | TGCGCCAGCAGCTCGCCGGACAGGGTAACAGTAAGATCGGCACTCAACACCATATATTTT | CASSSPDRVTVRSALNTIYF
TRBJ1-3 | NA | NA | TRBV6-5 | TGTGCCAGCAGAACCGGACACCCCTCTGGAAACACCATATATTTT | CASRTGHPSGNTIYF
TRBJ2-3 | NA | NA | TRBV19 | TGTGCCAGTAGTATACGAGGGAACACGGCAGATACGCAGTATTTT | CASSIRGNTADTQYF
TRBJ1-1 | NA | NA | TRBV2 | TGTGCCAGCAGTGAAAGAGGCATACTGAACACTGAAGCTTTCTTT | CASSERGILNTEAFF
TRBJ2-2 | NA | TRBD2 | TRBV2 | TGTGCCAGCAACGGACTAGCGGGACAATTCTTTAGGACCAACACCGGGGAGCTGTTTTTT | CASNGLAGQFFRTNTGELFF
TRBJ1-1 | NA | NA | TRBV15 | TGTGCCACCAGCAGAGATCTTATTTCCACTGAAGCTTTCTTT | CATSRDLISTEAFF
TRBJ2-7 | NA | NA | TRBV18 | TGTGCCAGCTCACCACGGACAGCAACCTACGAGCAGTACTTC | CASSPRTATYEQYF
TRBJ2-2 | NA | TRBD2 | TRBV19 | TGTGCCAGTAGTACTAACACTCTAGCGGGCACCGGGGAGCTGTTTTTT | CASSTNTLAGTGELFF
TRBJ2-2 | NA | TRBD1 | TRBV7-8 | TGTGCCAGCGACCTGCGGGTCTTACAGGGGGTGCCCGGGGAGCTGTTTTTT | CASDLRVLQGVPGELFF
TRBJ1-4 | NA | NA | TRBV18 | TGTGCCAGCTCACCATTTGGAGGGCTCAATGAAAAACTGTTTTTT | CASSPFGGLNEKLFF
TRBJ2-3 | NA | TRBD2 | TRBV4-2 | TGTGCCAGCAGAGACCAAGCGGGGATCTCAGATACGCAGTATTTT | CASRDQAGISDTQYF
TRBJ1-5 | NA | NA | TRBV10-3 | TGTGCCATCGGTCAGGAAAATCAGCCCCAGCATTTT | CAIGQENQPQHF
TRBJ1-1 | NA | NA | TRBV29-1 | TGCAGCGTTGACGTGAGGAGTGAAGCTTTCTTT | CSVDVRSEAFF
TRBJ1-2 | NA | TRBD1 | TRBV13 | TGTGCCAGCAGCTCCCGGGACAGACCTAACTATGGCTACACCTTC | CASSSRDRPNYGYTF
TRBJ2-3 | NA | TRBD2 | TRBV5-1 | TGCGCCAGCAGCTTGGGGGCTAGCGGGAGTGATACGCAGTATTTT | CASSLGASGSDTQYF
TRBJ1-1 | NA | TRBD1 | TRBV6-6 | TGTGCCAGCAACCTGAGACAGGGGCCAGGAACTGAAGCTTTCTTT | CASNLRQGPGTEAFF
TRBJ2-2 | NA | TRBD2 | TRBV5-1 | TGCGCCAGCAGCGAACAAGGCGGGGGACACACCGGGGAGCTGTTTTTT | CASSEQGGGHTGELFF
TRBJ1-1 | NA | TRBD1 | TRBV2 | TGTGCCAGCAGAGCCGGGACAGGGGCTGAAGCTTTCTTT | CASRAGTGAEAFF
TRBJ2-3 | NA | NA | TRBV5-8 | TGTGCCAGCAGCTTGGCCCGGGCAGATACGCAGTATTTT | CASSLARADTQYF
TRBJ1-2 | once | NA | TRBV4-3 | TGCGCCAGCAGCCAAGCTGCAGGAGGAGGCTACACCTTC | CASSQAAGGGYTF
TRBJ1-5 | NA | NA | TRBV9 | TGTGCCAGCAGCCCCACGGGGGATCAAGGTCAGCCCCAGCATTTT | CASSPTGDQGQPQHF
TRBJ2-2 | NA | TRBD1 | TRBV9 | TGTGCCAGCAGCGCAAGGACAGGGGCCGGTAGGACCGGGGAGCTGTTTTTT | CASSARTGAGRTGELFF
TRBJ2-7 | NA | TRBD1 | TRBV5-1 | TGCGCCAGCAGCCAAAAGGCCGGGACAGGGGACTACGAGCAGTACTTC | CASSQKAGTGDYEQYF
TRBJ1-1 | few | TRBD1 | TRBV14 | TGTGCCAGCAGCCAAGAACCGGGGACAGTTAACACTGAAGCTTTCTTT | CASSQEPGTVNTEAFF
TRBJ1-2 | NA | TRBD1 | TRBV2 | TGTGCCAGCTTAAAGGACAGGGCCGATTATGGCTACACCTTC | CASLKDRADYGYTF
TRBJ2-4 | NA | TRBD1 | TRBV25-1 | TGTGCCAGCAGTGGTAGGGGTGACAGGGGAAACATTCAGTACTTC | CASSGRGDRGNIQYF